This T cell receptor (beta chain) originates from a study of tissue T cells after allogeneic stem cell transplantation. This research-autopsy study prospectively enrolled adult allogeneic hematopoietic cell transplant recipients with steroid-refractory graft-versus-host disease. Median post-mortem interval was over nine hours for GI, liver, skin and lymphoid tissues. Trimming removed 5 bases at V and 4 bases at J, with 11 bases between. The CDR3 has 13 amino acids. Germline lookup yields CDR1 MDHEN and CDR2 SYDVKM. Data came from immunoSEQ multiplex PCR; TCRdb stores just in-frame clones and leaves some out. The table records some 7,000 clones, 65% to 80% of them present only once.

This clonotype was sampled from a male patient at least 60 years old with steroid-refractory graft-versus-host disease after an allogeneic stem cell transplant. The T cells may come from the graft donor. Sequencing was performed on skin, taken at autopsy. This chain uses TRBV28 with TRBJ1-1; TRBD1 might be the D (5 bases). CDR3 sequence reads: CASSPGLITEAFF. As DNA, the CDR3 is TGTGCCAGCAGTCCGGGACTAATCACTGAAGCTTTCTTT.